This T cell receptor (beta chain) comes out of a study of blood T cell repertoires in COVID-19. Turning to the study itself: Whether acute or convalescent, the COVID-19 samples came from the United States, Italy and Spain. T cells, B-cell-depleted T cells, or PBMCs provided the cDNA or gDNA that served as material.

Germline CDR1 and CDR2: SNHLY and FYNNEI. The CDR3 covers 11 residues. The V and J ends lost 8 bases and 5 bases respectively, with 6 bases between them. Original data processing: Amplification of reference gene primers was used by the study to estimate nucleated cell counts. Some clones are missing from TCRdb's copy, which holds only in-frame ones; the method was immunoSEQ multiplex PCR. The D gene and trimming were derived from the DNA, and the V and J assignments and clone size from that table. The sample gives 24,000 or so clones, 87% of which show up once; 25% is in the top ten. Input material: peripheral blood. The chain combines TRBV2 with TRBJ2-2, with a possible D match to TRBD2 (5 bases). The source of this sequence is a human donor with active COVID-19. The donor label of this sample is uncertain. CDR3 in amino acids: CASRGTGELFF. The CDR3 nucleotides read TGTGCCAGCCGGGGTACCGGGGAGCTGTTTTTT.